These T cell receptor beta chains were read from a single sample in a study of blood T cells in healthy people across ages. From the 5' RACE reads, TCRdb called clonotypes with MiXCR, one entry per CDR3 protein. Of about 1.4 million distinct CDR3 sequences listed, 55% to 75% were seen once; the top ten hold approximately 7%. Sequencing input: blood. The receptors stem from a man between 18 and 35 years old in good health. The CDR3 runs from the conserved cysteine through the conserved F or W. D genes are given only for firm matches. The size of a clone is reported for some rows only, either as once, few or many, or as a class for expanded clones.

j_call: TRBJ2-7
v_call: TRBV4-1
clone_size: NA
d_call: TRBD2
cdr3_nt: TGCGCCAGCAGCCAAGATCCGGGACTAGCGGGGTACGAGCAGTACTTC
cdr3_aa: CASSQDPGLAGYEQYF

j_call: TRBJ2-3
v_call: TRBV20-1
clone_size: NA
d_call: NA
cdr3_nt: TGCAGTGCTAGACGGCGGGGACTTAGCACAGATACGCAGTATTTT
cdr3_aa: CSARRRGLSTDTQYF

j_call: TRBJ1-4
v_call: TRBV29-1
clone_size: NA
d_call: TRBD1
cdr3_nt: TGCAGCGGCCGGACAGGACAAAATGAAAAACTGTTTTTT
cdr3_aa: CSGRTGQNEKLFF

j_call: TRBJ2-7
v_call: TRBV27
clone_size: few
d_call: NA
cdr3_nt: TGTGCCGGCAACTACGAGCAGTACTTC
cdr3_aa: CAGNYEQYF

j_call: TRBJ2-7
v_call: TRBV5-1
clone_size: NA
d_call: TRBD2
cdr3_nt: TGCGCCAGCAGCTTGGATCAAGCGGGAGAGGACGAGCAGTACTTC
cdr3_aa: CASSLDQAGEDEQYF

j_call: TRBJ2-1
v_call: TRBV6-6
clone_size: NA
d_call: NA
cdr3_nt: TGTACCAGCAGACTCGACGGGAGCTCCTACAATGAGCAGTTCTTC
cdr3_aa: CTSRLDGSSYNEQFF

j_call: TRBJ1-5
v_call: TRBV7-2
clone_size: few
d_call: NA
cdr3_nt: TGTGCCAGCAGCTTATTCCCGGGGAATCAGCCCCAGCATTTT
cdr3_aa: CASSLFPGNQPQHF

j_call: TRBJ2-1
v_call: TRBV27
clone_size: few
d_call: TRBD2
cdr3_nt: TGTGCCAGCAGTTTGTCTAGCGGGGGGAACAATGAGCAGTTCTTC
cdr3_aa: CASSLSSGGNNEQFF

j_call: TRBJ2-1
v_call: TRBV4-3
clone_size: few
d_call: NA
cdr3_nt: TGCGCCAGCAGCCAAGATCGGATCCCGAGCCTCGGGGCTAATGAGCAGTTCTTC
cdr3_aa: CASSQDRIPSLGANEQFF

j_call: TRBJ1-4
v_call: TRBV6-6
clone_size: once
d_call: NA
cdr3_nt: TGTGCCAGCAGTTACACATCAGAAAAACTGTTTTTT
cdr3_aa: CASSYTSEKLFF

j_call: TRBJ1-6
v_call: TRBV6-2/TRBV6-3
clone_size: few
d_call: TRBD1
cdr3_nt: TGTGCCAGCAGTTCCGGACAGGAGCTTAATTCACCCCTCCACTTT
cdr3_aa: CASSSGQELNSPLHF

j_call: TRBJ1-2
v_call: TRBV13
clone_size: few
d_call: TRBD1
cdr3_nt: TGTGCCAGCACCCAAGGACAGGGCTATGGCTACACCTTC
cdr3_aa: CASTQGQGYGYTF

j_call: TRBJ2-3
v_call: TRBV7-9
clone_size: NA
d_call: NA
cdr3_nt: TGTGCCAGCAGCTCCCCTGTGAAAGATACGCAGTATTTT
cdr3_aa: CASSSPVKDTQYF

j_call: TRBJ2-5
v_call: TRBV3-1
clone_size: NA
d_call: NA
cdr3_nt: TGTGCCAGCAGCCAAGATGGGAGACCGGTGGAGACCCAGTACTTC
cdr3_aa: CASSQDGRPVETQYF

j_call: TRBJ2-3
v_call: TRBV12-3/TRBV12-4
clone_size: few
d_call: TRBD2
cdr3_nt: TGTGCCAGCAGGGGACTAGCGGCTAGCACAGATACGCAGTATTTT
cdr3_aa: CASRGLAASTDTQYF

j_call: TRBJ1-5
v_call: TRBV4-2
clone_size: NA
d_call: TRBD1
cdr3_nt: TGTGCCAGCAGCCAAGTTCGACAGGGAGGACAGCCCCAGCATTTT
cdr3_aa: CASSQVRQGGQPQHF

j_call: TRBJ2-7
v_call: TRBV12-3/TRBV12-4
clone_size: few
d_call: NA
cdr3_nt: TGTGCCAGCAGTCTACGGGGTTCCGCCTACGAGCAGTACTTC
cdr3_aa: CASSLRGSAYEQYF

j_call: TRBJ2-1
v_call: TRBV5-1
clone_size: NA
d_call: TRBD2
cdr3_nt: TGCGCCAGCAGCGAGGGACTAGCGGGGGCCAATGAGCAGTTCTTC
cdr3_aa: CASSEGLAGANEQFF

j_call: TRBJ1-6
v_call: TRBV7-2
clone_size: NA
d_call: TRBD1
cdr3_nt: TGTGCCAGCAGCACCAGGACAGGGACCAATTCACCCCTCCACTTT
cdr3_aa: CASSTRTGTNSPLHF

j_call: TRBJ2-7
v_call: TRBV27
clone_size: NA
d_call: NA
cdr3_nt: TGTGCCAGCAGTTTTCGGACCTCCTACGAGCAGTACTTC
cdr3_aa: CASSFRTSYEQYF

j_call: TRBJ1-2
v_call: TRBV4-1
clone_size: once
d_call: TRBD1
cdr3_nt: TGCGCCAGCAGCCCCCCCGGGGTGGGACAGGGGGCTCATGGCTACACCTTC
cdr3_aa: CASSPPGVGQGAHGYTF

j_call: TRBJ2-5
v_call: TRBV7-7
clone_size: NA
d_call: NA
cdr3_nt: TGTGCTAGCGGACAACAGGGGACCCCTCTAGAGACCCAGTACTTC
cdr3_aa: CASGQQGTPLETQYF

j_call: TRBJ2-7
v_call: TRBV4-1
clone_size: once
d_call: TRBD1
cdr3_nt: TGCGCCAGCAGCCAGACGACAGGGAACGAGCAGTACTTC
cdr3_aa: CASSQTTGNEQYF

j_call: TRBJ1-1
v_call: TRBV20-1
clone_size: NA
d_call: NA
cdr3_nt: TGCAGTGCTAGAGTCCTTACTGGGGGGAAGATGAACACTGAAGCTTTCTTT
cdr3_aa: CSARVLTGGKMNTEAFF

j_call: TRBJ2-1
v_call: TRBV20-1
clone_size: NA
d_call: NA
cdr3_nt: TGCAGTGCTGGGACCATCCACAATGAGCAGTTCTTC
cdr3_aa: CSAGTIHNEQFF

j_call: TRBJ1-5
v_call: TRBV5-5
clone_size: once
d_call: NA
cdr3_nt: TGTGCCAGCAGCCCGGACCAAGAGGATCAGCCCCAGCATTTT
cdr3_aa: CASSPDQEDQPQHF

j_call: TRBJ2-2
v_call: TRBV20-1
clone_size: NA
d_call: TRBD1
cdr3_nt: TGCAGTGCTTTTCCGCGAGGGACAGGGAACACCGGGGAGCTGTTTTTT
cdr3_aa: CSAFPRGTGNTGELFF

j_call: TRBJ1-1
v_call: TRBV27
clone_size: NA
d_call: NA
cdr3_nt: TGTGCCAGCACCCCCTTAGCGGGGGTCTCTGAAGCTTTCTTT
cdr3_aa: CASTPLAGVSEAFF

j_call: TRBJ2-3
v_call: TRBV12-3/TRBV12-4
clone_size: NA
d_call: NA
cdr3_nt: TGTGCCAGCAAGCGAGCAGGAGATACGCAGTATTTT
cdr3_aa: CASKRAGDTQYF

j_call: TRBJ2-1
v_call: TRBV29-1
clone_size: NA
d_call: TRBD2
cdr3_nt: TGCAGCGTTCGGGAGGACTCCTACAATGAGCAGTTCTTC
cdr3_aa: CSVREDSYNEQFF

j_call: TRBJ1-6
v_call: TRBV7-9
clone_size: NA
d_call: NA
cdr3_nt: TGTGCCAGCAGCCTAGACGGCAACCACGTCCACTTT
cdr3_aa: CASSLDGNHVHF

j_call: TRBJ2-1
v_call: TRBV10-3
clone_size: few
d_call: TRBD2
cdr3_nt: TGTGCCATCAGTGAGAATTGGGACTACCTCTACAATGAGCAGTTCTTC
cdr3_aa: CAISENWDYLYNEQFF

j_call: TRBJ2-7
v_call: TRBV7-9
clone_size: NA
d_call: NA
cdr3_nt: TGTGCCAGCAGCTTAGCGGTGGGGGGATACCGAAACTCCTACGAGCAGTACTTC
cdr3_aa: CASSLAVGGYRNSYEQYF

j_call: TRBJ2-4
v_call: TRBV7-2
clone_size: NA
d_call: NA
cdr3_nt: TGTGCCAGCAGCTTAGCTGAAGGGGCCAAAAACATTCAGTACTTC
cdr3_aa: CASSLAEGAKNIQYF

j_call: TRBJ2-7
v_call: TRBV5-4
clone_size: NA
d_call: NA
cdr3_nt: TGTGCCAGCAGCTTACGGGGGATGCACGAGCAGTACTTC
cdr3_aa: CASSLRGMHEQYF

j_call: TRBJ2-1
v_call: TRBV11-3
clone_size: few
d_call: NA
cdr3_nt: TGTGCCAGCAGCTTTATCAATGAGCAGTTCTTC
cdr3_aa: CASSFINEQFF

j_call: TRBJ1-2
v_call: TRBV6-2/TRBV6-3
clone_size: NA
d_call: NA
cdr3_nt: TGTGCCAGCAGTTACACGAACCTCTATGGCTACACCTTC
cdr3_aa: CASSYTNLYGYTF

j_call: TRBJ2-3
v_call: TRBV9
clone_size: NA
d_call: NA
cdr3_nt: TGTGCCAGCAGCGTAGCCCAGCCGGGCACAGATACGCAGTATTTT
cdr3_aa: CASSVAQPGTDTQYF

j_call: TRBJ2-4
v_call: TRBV9
clone_size: few
d_call: TRBD1
cdr3_nt: TGTGCCAGCAGCGCGGGACAGCAGGACATTCAGTACTTC
cdr3_aa: CASSAGQQDIQYF

j_call: TRBJ1-2
v_call: TRBV20-1
clone_size: NA
d_call: TRBD1
cdr3_nt: TGCAGTGCTCGGGACAGGTCGAATCCCCGGTATAACTATGGCTACACCTTC
cdr3_aa: CSARDRSNPRYNYGYTF